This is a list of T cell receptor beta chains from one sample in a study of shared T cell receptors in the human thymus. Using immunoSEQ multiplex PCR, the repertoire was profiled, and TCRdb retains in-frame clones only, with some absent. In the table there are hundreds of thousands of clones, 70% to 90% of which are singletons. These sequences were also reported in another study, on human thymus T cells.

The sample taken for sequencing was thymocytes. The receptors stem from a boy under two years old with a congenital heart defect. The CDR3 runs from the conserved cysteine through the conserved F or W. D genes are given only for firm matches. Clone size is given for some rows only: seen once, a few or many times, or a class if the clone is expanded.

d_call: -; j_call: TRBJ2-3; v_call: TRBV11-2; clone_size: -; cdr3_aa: CASSLRRRHSTDTQYF; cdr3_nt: TGTGCCAGCAGCTTACGTAGGAGGCACAGCACAGATACGCAGTATTTT
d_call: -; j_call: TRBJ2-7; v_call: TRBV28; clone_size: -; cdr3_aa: CASSFQGTISYEQYF; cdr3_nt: TGTGCCAGCAGTTTCCAGGGGACTATCTCCTACGAGCAGTACTTC
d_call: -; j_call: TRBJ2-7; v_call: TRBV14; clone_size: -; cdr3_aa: CASSPHRDQGYYEQYF; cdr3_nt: TGTGCCAGCAGCCCTCACCGGGACCAGGGGTACTACGAGCAGTACTTC
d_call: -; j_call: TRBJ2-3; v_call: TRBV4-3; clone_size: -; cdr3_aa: CASSPKGEGTGLTDTQYF; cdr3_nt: TGCGCCAGCAGCCCAAAGGGTGAGGGTACGGGTTTGACAGATACGCAGTATTTT
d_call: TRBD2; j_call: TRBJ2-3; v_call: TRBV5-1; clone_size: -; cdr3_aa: CASSHRTSGSLDTQYF; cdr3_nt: TGCGCCAGCAGCCACCGGACTAGCGGGAGTTTAGATACGCAGTATTTT
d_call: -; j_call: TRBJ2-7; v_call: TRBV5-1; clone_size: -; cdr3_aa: CASSLEQDGEQYF; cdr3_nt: TGCGCCAGCAGCTTGGAGCAGGATGGCGAGCAGTACTTC
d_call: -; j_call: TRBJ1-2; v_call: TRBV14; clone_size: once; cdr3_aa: CASSQEGDRDLYGYTF; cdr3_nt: TGTGCCAGCAGCCAAGAGGGCGACAGAGACCTTTATGGCTACACCTTC
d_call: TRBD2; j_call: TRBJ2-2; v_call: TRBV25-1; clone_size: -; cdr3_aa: CASSEISSGRAEELFF; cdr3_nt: TGTGCCAGCAGTGAAATCTCTAGCGGGAGGGCTGAGGAGCTGTTTTTT
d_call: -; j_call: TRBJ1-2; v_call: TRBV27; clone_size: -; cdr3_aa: CASSLEGRGSSPNYGYTF; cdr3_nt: TGTGCCAGCAGTTTAGAAGGCAGGGGATCATCTCCTAACTATGGCTACACCTTC
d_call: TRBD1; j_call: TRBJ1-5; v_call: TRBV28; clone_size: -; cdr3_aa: CASKGFRQGVDYSNQPQHF; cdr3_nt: TGTGCCAGCAAGGGTTTTAGACAGGGGGTGGATTATAGCAATCAGCCCCAGCATTTT
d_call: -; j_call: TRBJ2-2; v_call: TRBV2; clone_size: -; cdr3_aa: CASSEQSGVVGELFF; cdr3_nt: TGTGCCAGCAGTGAGCAGTCGGGAGTAGTCGGGGAGCTGTTTTTT
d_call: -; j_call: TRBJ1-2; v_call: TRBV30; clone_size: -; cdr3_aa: CAWSPAGGCYGYTF; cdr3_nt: TGTGCCTGGAGTCCGGCTGGGGGCTGCTATGGCTACACCTTC
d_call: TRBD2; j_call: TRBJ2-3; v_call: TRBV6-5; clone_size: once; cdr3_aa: CASTSLAGAYDTQYF; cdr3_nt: TGTGCCAGCACTTCTCTAGCGGGAGCATACGATACGCAGTATTTT
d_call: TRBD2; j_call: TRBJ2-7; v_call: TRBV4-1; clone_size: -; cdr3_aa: CASSQDKGRLAGVEQYF; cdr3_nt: TGCGCCAGCAGCCAAGATAAGGGGAGGCTAGCGGGGGTCGAGCAGTACTTC
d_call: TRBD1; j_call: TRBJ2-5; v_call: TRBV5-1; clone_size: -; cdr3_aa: CASSSRTGKETQYF; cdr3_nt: TGCGCCAGCAGCTCACGGACAGGGAAAGAGACCCAGTACTTC
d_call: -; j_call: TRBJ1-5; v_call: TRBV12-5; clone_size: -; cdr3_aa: CASGLVDQPQHF; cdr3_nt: TGTGCTAGTGGTTTGGTCGATCAGCCCCAGCATTTT
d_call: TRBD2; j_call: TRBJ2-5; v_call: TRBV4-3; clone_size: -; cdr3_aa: CASRTGTSGQETQYF; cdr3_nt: TGCGCCAGCAGGACGGGGACTAGCGGGCAAGAGACCCAGTACTTC
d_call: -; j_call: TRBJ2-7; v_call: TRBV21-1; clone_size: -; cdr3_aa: CASNKRDRGVFYEQYF; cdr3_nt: TGTGCCAGCAACAAACGGGACAGGGGAGTTTTCTACGAGCAGTACTTC
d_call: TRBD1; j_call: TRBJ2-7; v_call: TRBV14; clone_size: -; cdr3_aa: CASSRGTGGRYEQYF; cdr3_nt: TGTGCCAGCAGCAGGGGGACAGGGGGTCGCTACGAGCAGTACTTC
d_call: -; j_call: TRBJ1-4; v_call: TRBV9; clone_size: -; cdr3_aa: CASSPRTGGLEKLFF; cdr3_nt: TGTGCCAGCAGCCCCCGTACGGGTGGTCTTGAAAAACTGTTTTTT
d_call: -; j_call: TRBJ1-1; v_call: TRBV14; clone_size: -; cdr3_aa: CASSHRVPTEAFF; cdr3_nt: TGTGCCAGCAGCCATCGGGTTCCCACTGAAGCTTTCTTT
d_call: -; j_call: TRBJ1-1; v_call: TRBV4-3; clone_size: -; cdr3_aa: CASSQDGQREFEAFF; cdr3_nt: TGCGCCAGCAGCCAAGATGGACAGAGGGAATTTGAAGCTTTCTTT
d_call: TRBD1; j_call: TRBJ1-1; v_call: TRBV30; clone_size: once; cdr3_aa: CAWSTTGVTEAFF; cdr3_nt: TGTGCCTGGAGTACGACAGGGGTCACTGAAGCTTTCTTT
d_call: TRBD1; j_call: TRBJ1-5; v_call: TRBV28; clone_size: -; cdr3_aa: CASSPGRQGPQPQHF; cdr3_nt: TGTGCCAGCAGCCCCGGGCGACAGGGCCCTCAGCCCCAGCATTTT
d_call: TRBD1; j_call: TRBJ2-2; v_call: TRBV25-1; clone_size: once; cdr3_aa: CASSTPGQGGSNTGELFF; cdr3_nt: TGTGCCAGCAGTACCCCGGGACAGGGAGGCTCTAACACCGGGGAGCTGTTTTTT